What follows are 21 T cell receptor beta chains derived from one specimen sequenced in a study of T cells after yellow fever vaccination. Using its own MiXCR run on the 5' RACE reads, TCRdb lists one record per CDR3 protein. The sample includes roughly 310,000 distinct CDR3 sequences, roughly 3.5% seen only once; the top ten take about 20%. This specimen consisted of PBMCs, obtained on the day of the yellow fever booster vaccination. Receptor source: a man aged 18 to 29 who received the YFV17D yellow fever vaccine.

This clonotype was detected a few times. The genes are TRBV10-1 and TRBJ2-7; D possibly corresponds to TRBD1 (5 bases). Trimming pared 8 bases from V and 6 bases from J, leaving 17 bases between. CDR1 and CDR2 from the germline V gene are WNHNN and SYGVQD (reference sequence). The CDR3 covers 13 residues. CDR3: CASQAGHMGEQYF. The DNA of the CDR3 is TGCGCCAGCCAGGCCGGACATATGGGCGAGCAGTACTTC.

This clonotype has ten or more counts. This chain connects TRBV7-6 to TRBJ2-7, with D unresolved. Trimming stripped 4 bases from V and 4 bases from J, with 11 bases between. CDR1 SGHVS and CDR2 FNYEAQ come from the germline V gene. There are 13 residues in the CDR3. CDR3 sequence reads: CASSSALGYEQYF. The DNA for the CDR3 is TGTGCCAGCAGCTCCGCTCTAGGTTACGAGCAGTACTTC.

CDR3 nucleotides: TGTGCCAGCTCACCGGACAGTACCCAGCCCCAGCATTTT. Amino acid sequence: CASSPDSTQPQHF. The V and J genes are TRBV18 and TRBJ1-5, with D maybe TRBD1 (6 bases). Germline CDR1 and CDR2: KGHSH and LQKENI. The CDR3 loop spans 13 amino acids. Between the trimmed V and J ends, which lost 3 bases and 7 bases, there was a span of 10 bases.

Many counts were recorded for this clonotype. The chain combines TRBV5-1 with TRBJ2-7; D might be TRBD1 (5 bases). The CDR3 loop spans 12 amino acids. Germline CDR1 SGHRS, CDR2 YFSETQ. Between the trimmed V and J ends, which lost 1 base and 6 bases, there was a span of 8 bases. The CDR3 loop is CASSLTGGEQYV. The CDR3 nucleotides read TGCGCCAGCAGCTTGACAGGTGGCGAGCAGTACGTC.

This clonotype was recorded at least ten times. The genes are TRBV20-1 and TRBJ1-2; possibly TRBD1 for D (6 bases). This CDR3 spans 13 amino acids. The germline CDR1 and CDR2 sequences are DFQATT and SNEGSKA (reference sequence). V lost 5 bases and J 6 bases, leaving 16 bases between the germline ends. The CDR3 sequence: CSASPSGDHGYTF. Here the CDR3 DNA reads TGCAGTGCTTCCCCCTCAGGGGACCATGGCTACACCTTC.

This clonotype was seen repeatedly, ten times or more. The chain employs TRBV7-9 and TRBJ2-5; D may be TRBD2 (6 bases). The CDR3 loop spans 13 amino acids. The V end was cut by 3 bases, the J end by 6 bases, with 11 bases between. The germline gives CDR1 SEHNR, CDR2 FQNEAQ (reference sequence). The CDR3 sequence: CASSFRERKTQYF. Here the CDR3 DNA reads TGTGCCAGCAGCTTCCGGGAGAGGAAGACCCAGTACTTC.

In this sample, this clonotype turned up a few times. This CDR3 is CATSRVGGGSIQETQYF. The CDR3, as DNA: TGTGCCACCAGCAGAGTTGGGGGAGGGAGTATCCAAGAGACCCAGTACTTC. The chain has TRBV15 and TRBJ2-5; TRBD2 matches 7 bases. The V gene's germline CDR1 is LNHNV and CDR2 YYDKDF (reference sequence). The J segment lost 1 base and the V segment lost 1 base, leaving 9 bases of the junction unmatched. This CDR3 is built from 17 residues.

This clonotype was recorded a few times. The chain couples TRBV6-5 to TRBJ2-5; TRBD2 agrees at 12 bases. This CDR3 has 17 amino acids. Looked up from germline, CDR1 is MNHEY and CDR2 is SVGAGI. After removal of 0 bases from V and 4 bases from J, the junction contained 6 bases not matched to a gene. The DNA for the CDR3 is TGTGCCAGCAGTTACTCTGTGGCTAGCGGGGGGGGAGAGACCCAGTACTTC. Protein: CASSYSVASGGGETQYF.

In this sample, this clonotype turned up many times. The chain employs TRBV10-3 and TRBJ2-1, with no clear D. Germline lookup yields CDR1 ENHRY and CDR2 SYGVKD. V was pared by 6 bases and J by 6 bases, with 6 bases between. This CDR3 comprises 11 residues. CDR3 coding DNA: TGTGCCATCAGCTATTCCAATGAGCAGTTCTTC. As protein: CAISYSNEQFF.

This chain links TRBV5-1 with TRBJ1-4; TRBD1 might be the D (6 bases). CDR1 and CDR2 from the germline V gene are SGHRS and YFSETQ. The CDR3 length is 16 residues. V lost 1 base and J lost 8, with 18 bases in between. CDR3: CASSLRLARGMEKLFF. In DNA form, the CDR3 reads TGCGCCAGCAGCTTGCGACTGGCCAGGGGAATGGAAAAACTGTTTTTT.

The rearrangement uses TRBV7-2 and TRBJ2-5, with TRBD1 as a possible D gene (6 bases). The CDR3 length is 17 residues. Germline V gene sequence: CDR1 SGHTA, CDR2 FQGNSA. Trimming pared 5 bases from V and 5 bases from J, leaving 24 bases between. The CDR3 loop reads CASSPPSNRVIFETQYF. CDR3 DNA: TGTGCCAGCAGCCCCCCTAGCAACAGGGTAATTTTTGAGACCCAGTACTTC. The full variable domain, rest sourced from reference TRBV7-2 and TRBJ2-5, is GAGVSQSPSNKVTEKGKDVELRCDPISGHTALYWYRQSLGQGLEFLIYFQGNSAPDKSGLPSDRFSAERTGGSVSTLTIQRTQQEDSAVYLCASSPPSNRVIFETQYFGPGTRLLVL.

The CDR3 reads CASSLIGAGTGDYGYTF. In nucleotides, the CDR3 is TGTGCCAGCAGCTTAATCGGGGCCGGGACAGGGGACTATGGCTACACCTTC. The genes are TRBV7-2 and TRBJ1-2; TRBD1 matches at 10 bases. There are 17 residues in the CDR3. With 2 bases clipped from V and 3 bases from J, the junction kept 9 bases outside the gene matches. The germline V gene encodes CDR1 SGHTA and CDR2 FQGNSA. The full variable domain, in which reference TRBV7-2 and TRBJ1-2 provide the parts outside the CDR3, is GAGVSQSPSNKVTEKGKDVELRCDPISGHTALYWYRQSLGQGLEFLIYFQGNSAPDKSGLPSDRFSAERTGGSVSTLTIQRTQQEDSAVYLCASSLIGAGTGDYGYTFGSGTRLTVV.

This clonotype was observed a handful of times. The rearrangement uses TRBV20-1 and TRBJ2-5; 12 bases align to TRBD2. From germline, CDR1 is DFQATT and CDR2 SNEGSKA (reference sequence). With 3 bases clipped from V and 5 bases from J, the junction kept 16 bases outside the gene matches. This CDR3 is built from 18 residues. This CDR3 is CSASDLAGGPGLRETQYF. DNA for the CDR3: TGCAGTGCTAGTGATCTAGCGGGGGGGCCGGGGTTAAGGGAGACCCAGTACTTC.

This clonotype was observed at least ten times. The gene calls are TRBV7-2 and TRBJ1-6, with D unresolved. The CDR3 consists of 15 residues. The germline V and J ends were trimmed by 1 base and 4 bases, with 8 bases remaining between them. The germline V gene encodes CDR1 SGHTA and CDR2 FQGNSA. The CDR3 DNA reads TGTGCCAGCAGCTTAGGTCCAGGTTATAATTCACCCCTCCACTTT. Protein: CASSLGPGYNSPLHF.

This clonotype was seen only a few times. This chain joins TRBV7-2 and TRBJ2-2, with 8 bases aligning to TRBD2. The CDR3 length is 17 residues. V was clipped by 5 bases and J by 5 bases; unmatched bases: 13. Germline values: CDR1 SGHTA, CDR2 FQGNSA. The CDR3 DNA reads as TGTGCCAGCAGCCCCGTTTCGCGGGGGGCGGCGACCGGGGAGCTGTTTTTT. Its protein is CASSPVSRGAATGELFF. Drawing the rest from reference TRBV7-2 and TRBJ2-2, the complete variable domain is GAGVSQSPSNKVTEKGKDVELRCDPISGHTALYWYRQSLGQGLEFLIYFQGNSAPDKSGLPSDRFSAERTGGSVSTLTIQRTQQEDSAVYLCASSPVSRGAATGELFFGEGSRLTVL.

CDR3 in DNA: TGTGCCAGCAGCCCCGAAGGGGTGAGCTATGGCTACACCTTC. Its translation: CASSPEGVSYGYTF. This sequence joins TRBV12-3 or TRBV12-4 and TRBJ1-2; weak D call: TRBD1 (5 bases). V dropped 6 bases and J dropped 4 bases, with 15 bases sitting between them. This CDR3 region has 14 residues.

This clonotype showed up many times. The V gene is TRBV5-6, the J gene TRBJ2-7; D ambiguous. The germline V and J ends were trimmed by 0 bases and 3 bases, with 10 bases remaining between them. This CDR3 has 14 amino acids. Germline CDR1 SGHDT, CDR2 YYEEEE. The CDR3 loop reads CASSLGVTLYEQYF. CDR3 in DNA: TGTGCCAGCAGCTTGGGGGTTACCCTCTACGAGCAGTACTTC.

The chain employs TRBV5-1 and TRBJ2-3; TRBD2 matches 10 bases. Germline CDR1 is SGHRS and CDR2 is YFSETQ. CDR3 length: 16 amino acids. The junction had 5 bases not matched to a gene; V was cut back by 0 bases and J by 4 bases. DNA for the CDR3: TGCGCCAGCAGCTTGGATAGCGGGGGGTACTCAGATACGCAGTATTTT. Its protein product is CASSLDSGGYSDTQYF.

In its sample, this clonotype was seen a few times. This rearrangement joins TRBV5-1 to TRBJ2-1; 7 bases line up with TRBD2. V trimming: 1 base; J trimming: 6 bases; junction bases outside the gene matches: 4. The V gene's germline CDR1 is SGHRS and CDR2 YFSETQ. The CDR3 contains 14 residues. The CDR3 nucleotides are TGCGCCAGCAGCTTGCCACTAGCGCTCAATGAGCAGTTCTTC. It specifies CASSLPLALNEQFF.

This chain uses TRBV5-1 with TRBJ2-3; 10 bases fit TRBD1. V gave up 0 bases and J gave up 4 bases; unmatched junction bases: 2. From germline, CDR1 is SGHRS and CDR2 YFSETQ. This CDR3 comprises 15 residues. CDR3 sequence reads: CASSLGGTGADTQYF. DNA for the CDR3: TGCGCCAGCAGCTTGGGAGGGACAGGGGCAGATACGCAGTATTTT.

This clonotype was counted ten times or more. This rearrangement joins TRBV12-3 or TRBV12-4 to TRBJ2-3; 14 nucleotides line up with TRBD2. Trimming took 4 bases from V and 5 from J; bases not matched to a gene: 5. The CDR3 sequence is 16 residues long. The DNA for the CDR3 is TGTGCCAGCAGTTATGGACTAGCGGGGGGAGAAGATACGCAGTATTTT. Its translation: CASSYGLAGGEDTQYF.